The rows below give T cell receptor beta chains drawn from one sample of a study of cytomegalovirus exposure and HLA in healthy donors. This table comes from immunoSEQ multiplex PCR, and its TCRdb copy is limited to in-frame clones, with some not included. This table has around 150,000 clones, about 10% appearing once. Sequencing used PBMCs. Every receptor here comes from a woman between 40 and 55 years old in good health and CMV-seropositive. Both conserved end residues are part of each CDR3.

TRBV5-1	TRBJ2-2	CASSLAVGGNTGELFF
TRBV7-8	TRBJ1-5	CASSFQSNQPQHF
TRBV18	TRBJ2-6	CASSRQYSGANVLTF
TRBV7-9	TRBJ2-5	CASSDGTSVETQYF
TRBV5-4	TRBJ1-3	CASSTTGSSGNTIYF
TRBV7-8	TRBJ2-3	CASSLAKPGRGDTDTQYF
TRBV10-1	TRBJ1-4	CASSAGTTNEKLFF
TRBV19	TRBJ1-2	CASSTDQGVYGYTF
TRBV5-1	TRBJ2-2	CASSHANRGSATGELFF
TRBV6-5	TRBJ2-3	CASRPGQSLDTQYF
TRBV15	TRBJ2-7	CATSRLLESYEQYF
TRBV6-1	TRBJ2-5	CASSEVTQETQYF
TRBV6-1	TRBJ1-4	CASRASRGEKLFF